One sample yielded the 24 T cell receptor beta chains listed below, sequenced in a study of cytomegalovirus exposure and HLA in healthy donors. Using immunoSEQ multiplex PCR, the repertoire was profiled, and TCRdb retains in-frame clones only, with some absent. The sample lists 150,000 to 160,000 clones; just over 85% were seen once. Material: PBMCs. Receptors were obtained from a human donor in good health.

The chain is built from TRBV7-2 and TRBJ1-2, with D hard to call. CDR1 and CDR2 from the germline V gene are SGHTA and FQGNSA. This CDR3 has 13 amino acids. Between the trimmed V and J ends, which lost 2 bases and 4 bases, there was a span of 8 bases. The CDR3 nucleotides are TGTGCCAGCAGCTTAAGCACAGTCTATGGCTACACCTTC. This codes for CASSLSTVYGYTF.

The CDR3 protein is CASSPAGESAEAFF. CDR3 DNA: TGTGCCAGCAGCCCCGCAGGGGAATCCGCTGAAGCTTTCTTT. This rearrangement joins TRBV28 to TRBJ1-1; D might be TRBD1 (6 bases). Trimming shortened V by 6 bases and J by 6 bases, and 17 bases separated the two germline ends. Germline V gene data show CDR1 as MDHEN and CDR2 as SYDVKM. CDR3 length: 14 amino acids.

This clone was counted a single time. As the CDR3 is not closed by the conserved phenylalanine or tryptophan, this likely results from a read error. Because the CDR3's place on the DNA is in doubt, the DNA is left out and the CDR3 is given as listed by TCRdb. The chain couples TRBV21-1 to TRBJ2-4; no DNA check was done on the table's D call, TRBD2. TRBV21-1 is assigned pseudogene status. Inclusive of both ends, the CDR3 amounts to 11 amino acids. The chain's CDR3 is CASSKSTGTSS.

This chain joins TRBV4-1 and TRBJ2-7; 13 positions agree with TRBD2. Germline loops: CDR1 MGHRA, CDR2 YSYEKL. This CDR3 comprises 17 residues. The J segment lost 3 bases and the V segment lost 0 bases, leaving 5 bases of the junction unmatched. The CDR3, as DNA: TGCGCCAGCAGCCAAGAATACGGACTAGCGGGAGTCTACGAGCAGTACTTC. Its translation is CASSQEYGLAGVYEQYF.

The rearrangement uses TRBV10-2 and TRBJ2-7, with 11 bases lining up with TRBD2. Germline CDR1 reads WSHSY; CDR2 reads SAAADI. Trimming cost V 6 bases and J 7 bases; bases outside gene matches: 8. The CDR3 has 14 residues. The CDR3: CASSDPRLAGEQYF. For the CDR3, the DNA is TGCGCCAGCAGCGACCCAAGACTAGCGGGGGAGCAGTACTTC.

V usage is TRBV5-4 and J usage is TRBJ1-2; 7 bases line up with TRBD1. This CDR3 is 15 amino acids long. Germline values: CDR1 SGHNT, CDR2 YYREEE (reference sequence). The trim removed 0 bases at V and 2 bases at J, leaving 4 bases unmatched. CDR3 residues: CASSLEGAQNYGYTF. The CDR3 DNA is TGTGCCAGCAGCTTGGAGGGGGCGCAGAACTATGGCTACACCTTC.

CDR3 region: CASNARGGGSNTQYF. The CDR3 region has the DNA TGTGCCAGCAACGCGAGGGGGGGCGGCTCGAATACGCAGTATTTT. This chain uses TRBV28 with TRBJ2-3; D is perhaps TRBD2 (7 bases). V was trimmed by 7 bases and J by 7 bases, leaving 21 bases between them. In germline, CDR1 is MDHEN, CDR2 SYDVKM. The CDR3 loop spans 15 amino acids. Complete variable domain (other parts from reference TRBV28 and TRBJ2-3): DVKVTQSSRYLVKRTGEKVFLECVQDMDHENMFWYRQDPGLGLRLIYFSYDVKMKEKGDIPEGYSVSREKKERFSLILESASTNQTSMYLCASNARGGGSNTQYFGPGTRLTVL.

The chain couples TRBV6-4 to TRBJ2-7; D might be TRBD2 (5 bases). The V gene's germline CDR1 is MRHNA and CDR2 SNTAGT. The V end was cut by 3 bases, the J end by 3 bases, with 18 bases between. The CDR3 has 16 residues. In DNA form, the CDR3 reads TGTGCCAGCAGTGATAGGCCCGGGATTTGGCTCTACGAGCAGTACTTC. Protein sequence: CASSDRPGIWLYEQYF.

This chain uses TRBV5-1 with TRBJ1-1; TRBD1 is a possible D gene (6 bases). The germline CDR1 and CDR2 sequences are SGHRS and YFSETQ. This CDR3 has 14 amino acids. Trimming cost V 5 bases and J 6 bases, with 17 bases left between them. The CDR3 region is CASRQGRTTSEAFF. As DNA, the CDR3 is TGCGCCAGCAGACAGGGACGGACCACCTCTGAAGCTTTCTTT.

The chain combines TRBV15 with TRBJ2-6; D is perhaps TRBD2 (6 bases). The germline V gene encodes CDR1 LNHNV and CDR2 YYDKDF (reference sequence). With 4 bases removed from V and 3 bases from J, the gap between germline ends came to 16 bases. The CDR3 sequence is 17 residues long. The CDR3 DNA follows: TGTGCCACCAGCACCTTTGGGCGGGGAAGTGGGGCCAACGTCCTGACTTTC. Translating gives CATSTFGRGSGANVLTF.

The rearrangement joins TRBV2 to TRBJ1-1; no definite D call. The CDR3 spans 13 residues. Trimming cost V 6 bases and J 1 base, with 9 bases left between them. Germline values: CDR1 SNHLY, CDR2 FYNNEI. The CDR3 coding sequence is TGTGCCAGCAGGGTGGCCGAGAACACTGAAGCTTTCTTT. It translates to CASRVAENTEAFF.

V is TRBV7-9 and J is TRBJ1-1; 7 nucleotides agree with TRBD1. The length of the CDR3 is 15 residues. Germline trimming cut 5 bases from V and 1 base from J; bases unmatched to any gene: 7. In germline, CDR1 is SEHNR, CDR2 FQNEAQ (reference sequence). CDR3 coding DNA: TGTGCCAGCAGCATCGGGACAGCGACGAACACTGAAGCTTTCTTT. As protein: CASSIGTATNTEAFF. The full variable domain, its missing parts supplied by reference TRBV7-9 and TRBJ1-1, is DTGVSQNPRHKITKRGQNVTFRCDPISEHNRLYWYRQTLGQGPEFLTYFQNEAQLEKSRLLSDRFSAERPKGSFSTLEIQRTEQGDSAMYLCASSIGTATNTEAFFGQGTRLTVV.

This sequence joins TRBV2 and TRBJ1-3, with 9 bases that match TRBD1. Per the germline V gene, CDR1 is SNHLY and CDR2 is FYNNEI. V lost 6 bases to trimming and J lost 3 bases; unmatched junction nucleotides: 3. The CDR3 length is 14 residues. The CDR3 spells CASSTGGGGNTIYF. The DNA for the CDR3 is TGTGCCAGCAGCACAGGGGGCGGTGGAAACACCATATATTTT.

The V gene is TRBV7-9, the J gene TRBJ2-1, with D unclear. This CDR3 is 11 amino acids long. The germline CDR1 and CDR2 sequences are SEHNR and FQNEAQ (reference sequence). Between the trimmed V and J ends, which lost 2 bases and 9 bases, there was a span of 5 bases. The CDR3: CASSLSPEQFF. The CDR3 DNA reads as TGTGCCAGCAGCTTAAGCCCTGAGCAGTTCTTC.

Points on this clone: One end of the junction varies from germline; a read error may be responsible. The chain is built from TRBV2 and TRBJ1-1; no definite D call. The CDR3 loop spans 13 amino acids. Germline assignment: CDR1 SNHLY and CDR2 FYNNEI. The CDR3 loop reads CATTLTPYTEAFF. The DNA of the CDR3 is TGCGCCACGACACTCACACCTTACACTGAAGCTTTCTTT.

This chain connects TRBV9 to TRBJ2-6, with 10 bases identical to TRBD1. Germline CDR1 and CDR2: SGDLS and YYNGEE. V trimming: 0 bases; J trimming: 2 bases; junction bases outside the gene matches: 5. CDR3 size: 18 residues. The CDR3 loop is CASSVARTGGTGANVLTF. CDR3 sequence (DNA): TGTGCCAGCAGCGTAGCTCGGACAGGGGGAACTGGGGCCAACGTCCTGACTTTC.

This chain links TRBV10-3 with TRBJ1-5; TRBD1 aligns across 7 bases. CDR3 length: 14 residues. J gave up 1 base and V 4 bases, and 1 base lay outside the gene matches. From germline, CDR1 is ENHRY and CDR2 SYGVKD. CDR3 sequence (DNA): TGTGCCATCAGTGGACAGGGAAGCAATCAGCCCCAGCATTTT. It encodes CAISGQGSNQPQHF.

The table lists this clone with a few counts. Other DNA sequences in this specimen translate into the identical CDR3. This chain connects TRBV18 to TRBJ1-2, with 8 bases matching TRBD1. J was trimmed by 3 bases and V by 6 bases; bases with no gene match: 3. The CDR3 has 13 amino acids. Germline CDR1 is KGHSH and CDR2 is LQKENI. DNA for the CDR3: TGTGCCAGCTCTCCGACAGGGGACTATGGCTACACCTTC. Its protein is CASSPTGDYGYTF.

This chain connects TRBV7-6 to TRBJ1-1, with 8 nucleotides matching TRBD1. Germline CDR1 SGHVS, CDR2 FNYEAQ. This CDR3 has 15 amino acids. Germline trimming cut 5 bases from V and 4 bases from J; bases unmatched to any gene: 9. The CDR3 loop is CASSPQTGESTEAFF. CDR3 DNA sequence: TGTGCCAGCAGCCCACAGACAGGGGAGAGCACTGAAGCTTTCTTT.

The rearrangement joins TRBV29-1 to TRBJ1-1, with D perhaps TRBD1 (5 bases). Between the trimmed V and J ends, which lost 4 bases and 8 bases, there was a span of 14 bases. The CDR3 consists of 12 residues. The V gene's germline CDR1 is SQVTM and CDR2 ANQGSEA. The CDR3 loop reads CSVGVWGAEAFF. The CDR3 coding sequence is TGCAGCGTTGGGGTCTGGGGCGCGGAAGCTTTCTTT.

A remark on this clone: One end of the junction is discordant with germline, which a read error may explain. The J gene is TRBJ1-1, the V gene TRBV6-1, with D uncertain. CDR1 MNHNS and CDR2 SASEGT come from the germline V gene. CDR3 length: 8 amino acids. In DNA form, the CDR3 reads TGTGCCAGCAGTTACGTACTTTTT. Its translation is CASSYVLF.

This sequence joins TRBV2 and TRBJ2-7, with TRBD1 identical over 7 bases. The CDR3 extends over 14 amino acids. J was trimmed by 3 bases and V by 6 bases; bases with no gene match: 8. Germline V gene sequence: CDR1 SNHLY, CDR2 FYNNEI. The chain's CDR3 is CASSRKGQLYEQYF. The DNA of the CDR3 is TGTGCCAGCAGCCGGAAGGGACAGCTCTACGAGCAGTACTTC.

This clone came up once. The chain combines TRBV5-1 with TRBJ1-1; D remains unclear. The CDR3 loop spans 14 amino acids. Germline-derived CDR1 and CDR2 are SGHRS and YFSETQ. V shed 1 base and J shed 4 bases, with 11 bases lying between them. CDR3 region: CASSLWVGSTEAFF. CDR3 nucleotides: TGCGCCAGCAGCTTGTGGGTCGGGAGCACTGAAGCTTTCTTT.

V gene TRBV27 combines with J gene TRBJ2-3, with TRBD1 as a possible D gene (6 bases). V was pared by 6 bases and J by 6 bases, with 25 bases between. The CDR3 runs to 17 residues. CDR1 and CDR2 (germline): MNHEY, SMNVEV (reference sequence). The CDR3 DNA reads as TGTGCCAGCAGCCTAAACCGACAGGCGCAGGGACGCGATACGCAGTATTTT. Its protein product is CASSLNRQAQGRDTQYF.